This T cell receptor (beta chain) was identified in a study of radiation and T cells in renal cell carcinoma. Study observations and caveats: Top tumor clonotypes rose in blood 2 weeks post-radiation, then contracted.

As regards this clone: Its antigen is not identified.

V was clipped by 5 bases and J by 0 bases, with 10 bases between them. The CDR3 consists of 15 residues. Germline V gene lookup returns CDR1 SGHNT and CDR2 YENEEA. The data were produced by immunoSEQ multiplex PCR, yet TCRdb's version contains in-frame clones alone and is incomplete. The repertoire holds 50,000 to 65,000 clones, more than 60% seen once, with 6.5% to 7.5% in the top ten. Time point here: blood 4 weeks post-SBRT, at nephrectomy. The sample's treatment: 15 Gy SBRT to primary tumor, nephrectomy 4 weeks later. Nephrectomy followed 15 Gy stereotactic body radiation by 4 weeks. The chain employs TRBV11-3 and TRBJ2-2, with D unresolved. Sample: blood, taken from a patient whose treatment included radiotherapy and nephrectomy. The receptor comes from a man in his sixties with renal cell carcinoma. DNA of the CDR3: TGTGCCAGCAGCCCCGTGCTTGCGAACACCGGGGAGCTGTTTTTT. It is translated as CASSPVLANTGELFF.